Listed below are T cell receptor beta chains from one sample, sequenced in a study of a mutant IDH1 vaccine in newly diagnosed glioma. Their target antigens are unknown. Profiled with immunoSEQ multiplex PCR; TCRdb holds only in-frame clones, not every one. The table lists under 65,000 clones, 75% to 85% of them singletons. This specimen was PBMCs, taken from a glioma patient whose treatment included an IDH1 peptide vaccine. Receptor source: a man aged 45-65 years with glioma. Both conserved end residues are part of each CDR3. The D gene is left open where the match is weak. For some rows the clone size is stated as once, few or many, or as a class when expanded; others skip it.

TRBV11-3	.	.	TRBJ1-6	TGTGCCAGCAGCTCAAGGGACCACAATTCACCCCTCCACTTT	CASSSRDHNSPLHF
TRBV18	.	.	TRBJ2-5	TGTGCCAGCTCACCATTCGACCTAACACAAGAGACCCAGTACTTC	CASSPFDLTQETQYF
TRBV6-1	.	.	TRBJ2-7	TGTGCCAGCAGTGAAGCCCCTCTCCAGTACTTC	CASSEAPLQYF
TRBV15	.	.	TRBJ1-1	TGTGCCACCAGCAGCGGCCGGGGGGCCGGCGGTGAAGCTTTCTTT	CATSSGRGAGGEAFF
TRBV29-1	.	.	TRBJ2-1	TGCAGCGTGGTTTACAATGAGCAGTTCTTC	CSVVYNEQFF
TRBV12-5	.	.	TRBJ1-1	TGTGCTAGTGGTTTAGGAAGGAACACTGAAGCTTTCTTT	CASGLGRNTEAFF
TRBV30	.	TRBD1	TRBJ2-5	TGTGCCTGGAGTTTCTCTCGGACAGGGGCAGAGACCCAGTACTTC	CAWSFSRTGAETQYF
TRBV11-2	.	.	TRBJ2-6	TGTGCCAGCAGCTCCGATCTCTCTGGGGCCAACGTCCTGACTTTC	CASSSDLSGANVLTF
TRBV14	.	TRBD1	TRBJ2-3	TGTGCCAGCAGCCAGTCCCCGGGACAGGGGGCAGGGAGCACAGATACGCAGTATTTT	CASSQSPGQGAGSTDTQYF
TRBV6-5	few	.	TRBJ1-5	TGTGCCAGTAGACGGGACTACAATCAGCCCCAGCATTTT	CASRRDYNQPQHF
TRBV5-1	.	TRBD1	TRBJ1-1	TGCGCCAGCAGCCTAGACAGGGGGAACACTGAAGCTTTCTTT	CASSLDRGNTEAFF
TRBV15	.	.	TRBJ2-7	TGTGCCACCAGCAGAGAGCAGGTAAAGCCCTACGAGCAGTACTTC	CATSREQVKPYEQYF
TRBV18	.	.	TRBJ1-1	TGTGCCAGCTCACCGGGGGAGGAGATAATCGCTGAAGCTTTCTTT	CASSPGEEIIAEAFF
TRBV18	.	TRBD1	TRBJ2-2	TGTGCCAGCTCCCGGACAGGAGGAAACACCGGGGAGCTGTTTTTT	CASSRTGGNTGELFF
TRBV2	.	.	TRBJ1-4	TGTGCCAGCAGAACGGGGGGGGCCCCCGGTGAAAAACTGTTTTTT	CASRTGGAPGEKLFF
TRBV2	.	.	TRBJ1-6	TGTGCCCGGGGCCAGGGAAATTCACCCCTCCACTTT	CARGQGNSPLHF
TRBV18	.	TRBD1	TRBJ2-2	TGTGCCAGCTCACAAGCCGGGACAGGGGCCGGCGGGGAGCTGTTTTTT	CASSQAGTGAGGELFF
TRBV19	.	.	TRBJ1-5	TGTGCCAGTAGTGATACCCTCGGGGGGGGAAGCGGAAATCAGCCCCAGCATTTT	CASSDTLGGGSGNQPQHF
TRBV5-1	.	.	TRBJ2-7	TGCGCCAGCAGCTTGGTGCAGACCTACGAGCAGTACTTC	CASSLVQTYEQYF
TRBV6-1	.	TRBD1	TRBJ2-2	TGTGCCAGCAGGTTACCATGGACAGGCGAGGAGCTGTTTTTT	CASRLPWTGEELFF
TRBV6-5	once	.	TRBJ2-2	TGTGCCAGCAGTTACTCGGGGGGCCTCGACACCGGGGAGCTGTTTTTT	CASSYSGGLDTGELFF
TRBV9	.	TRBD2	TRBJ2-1	TGTGCCAGCAGCGTACTTCGGGGGGGCTACAATGAGCAGTTCTTC	CASSVLRGGYNEQFF
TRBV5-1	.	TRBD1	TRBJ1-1	TGCGCCAGCAGCTTGGCAGGGGGCGGGACTGAAGCTTTCTTT	CASSLAGGGTEAFF